One sample yielded the 3 T cell receptor beta chains listed below, sequenced in a study of breast tumors, draining lymph nodes, adjacent tissues. Each CDR3 protein is one row after TCRdb ran MiXCR on the multiplex PCR reads. This sample has approximately 100,000 distinct CDR3 sequences; 21% occur once, and the top ten carry more than 0.9%. Axillary draining lymph nodes of breast cancer patients supplied the node samples. The material sequenced was axillary lymph node tissue. These receptors all stem from a female donor with breast cancer. Some clones in this sample may be carry-over from other donors' samples.

This clonotype was observed many times. The J gene is TRBJ2-7, the V gene TRBV5-6; 8 bases fit TRBD2. V shed 6 bases and J 6 bases; nucleotides not matched to a gene: 8. Germline CDR1 is SGHDT and CDR2 is YYEEEE. This CDR3 contains 13 residues. CDR3 in amino acids: CASTSGGVLEQYF. The CDR3 DNA sequence: TGTGCCAGCACCTCGGGGGGGGTCCTCGAGCAGTACTTC.

This clonotype occurred a few times. A read error may produce the germline difference seen at one junction end. The chain is built from TRBV6-1 and TRBJ2-1, with 7 bases lining up with TRBD2. Germline CDR1 reads MNHNS; CDR2 reads SASEGT. The CDR3 is made up of 14 amino acids. The CDR3 region is CASRVTSSYNKQFF. For the CDR3, the DNA is TGTGCCAGCAGGGTGACTAGCAGCTACAATAAGCAGTTCTTC.

In its sample, this clonotype was seen many times. The gene calls are TRBV24-1 and TRBJ1-2; a weak D match, TRBD1 (6 bases). CDR1 and CDR2 from the germline V gene are KGHDR and SFDVKD. With 4 bases removed from V and 7 bases from J, the gap between germline ends came to 30 bases. The CDR3 runs to 19 residues. As DNA, the CDR3 is TGTGCCACCAGTGACCAAAAAGAAGGGCAGGAGGGGGATCCGGCTGGCTACACCTTC. Translation gives CATSDQKEGQEGDPAGYTF.